The text below deals with one TCR beta chain. Its antigen remains unidentified. From germline, CDR1 is MDHEN and CDR2 SYDVKM. V lost 5 bases, J lost 6 bases, and 11 bases lay in between. The CDR3 is made up of 13 amino acids. The data derive from a study of T cell responses to AZD1222 COVID-19 vaccine. Whole-study results and caveats: It should be noted that donors were predominantly white British and more often female, and clonal diversity was possibly underestimated. Two doses of AZD1222 preceded a rise in Spike-specific TCR breadth and depth. Recipients of AZD1222 seropositive at baseline numbered only 5 to 7. Nearly half of spike-specific TCRs reportedly target unmutated variant regions.

Method: immunoSEQ multiplex PCR; TCRdb's copy keeps in-frame clones and lacks some. The table lists some 110,000 clones, about 85% of them singletons. The chain is built from TRBV28 and TRBJ1-5; a possible D gene is TRBD1 (6 bases). The material sequenced was peripheral blood, taken on day 0 of AZD1222 vaccination. This TCR was sampled from an adult in good health. The CDR3, as DNA: TGTGCCAGCAGTACTCAGGGGTTTCAGCCCCAGCATTTT. Its protein product is CASSTQGFQPQHF. The whole variable domain, remainder taken from reference TRBV28 and TRBJ1-5, is DVKVTQSSRYLVKRTGEKVFLECVQDMDHENMFWYRQDPGLGLRLIYFSYDVKMKEKGDIPEGYSVSREKKERFSLILESASTNQTSMYLCASSTQGFQPQHFGDGTRLSIL.